This TCR beta chain came from a study of OX40 agonist ivuxolimab in advanced cancers. Germline values: CDR1 MDHEN, CDR2 SYDVKM. With V trimmed by 6 bases and J by 4 bases, 5 bases remained unmatched. This CDR3 has 14 residues. In the case of this clone: What it binds is unknown.

TCRdb keeps only in-frame clones here, not all; method: immunoSEQ multiplex PCR. The sample gives tens of thousands of clones, 85% to 90% of which show up once; approximately 0.5% is in the top ten. Study-wide results and caveats: Certain nonresponding patients likewise had low normalized T-cell clonal expansion.

Blood draws occurred at baseline, cycle 4 day 1, and cycle 7 day 1. This clonotype was obtained from an adult with an advanced solid tumor such as melanoma, head and neck, liver or kidney cancer. The sequences come from CD4+ or CD8+ T cells sorted from blood, collected in a trial of the OX40 agonist ivuxolimab. The rearrangement uses TRBV28 and TRBJ2-3; 9 bases map to TRBD1. The CDR3 region is CASRQGASPDTQYF. CDR3 DNA sequence: TGTGCCAGCAGACAGGGGGCTTCCCCAGATACGCAGTATTTT. Complete variable domain (other parts from reference TRBV28 and TRBJ2-3): DVKVTQSSRYLVKRTGEKVFLECVQDMDHENMFWYRQDPGLGLRLIYFSYDVKMKEKGDIPEGYSVSREKKERFSLILESASTNQTSMYLCASRQGASPDTQYFGPGTRLTVL.